The 18 T cell receptor beta chains presented below share a single source sample, sequenced in a study of identical twins. One entry per CDR3 protein results from TCRdb running MiXCR on the 5' RACE reads. Among 500,000 or so distinct CDR3 sequences, approximately 15% were seen once, and the ten largest hold approximately 0.98%. This sample was shared with a second study, whose subject was yellow fever vaccine responses in identical twins.

Input material: CD4+ T cells sorted from blood. These receptors were taken from a woman between 18 and 30 years old in good health.

This clonotype was seen more than once but under ten times. The rearrangement joins TRBV3-1 to TRBJ2-7; D call uncertain. The germline V gene encodes CDR1 LGHDT and CDR2 YNNKEL (reference sequence). CDR3 length equals 15 residues. The V and J ends lost 0 bases and 4 bases respectively, with 13 bases between them. DNA of the CDR3: TGTGCCAGCAGCCAAGATATAGGCCCTCAATACGAGCAGTACTTC. Amino acids: CASSQDIGPQYEQYF.

This clonotype was counted between two and nine times. The gene calls are TRBV18 and TRBJ2-1; D not resolved. Trimming removed 1 base from V and 9 bases from J, with 7 bases in between. Per the germline V gene, CDR1 is KGHSH and CDR2 is LQKENI. This CDR3 spans 12 amino acids. The CDR3 nucleotides read TGTGCCAGCTCACCACGCCCCAGTGAGCAGTTCTTC. It translates to CASSPRPSEQFF.

This clonotype was recorded at least ten times. The V and J genes are TRBV12-3 or TRBV12-4 and TRBJ2-1, with 7 bases matching TRBD2. V shed 2 bases and J 10 bases; nucleotides not matched to a gene: 5. The CDR3 spans 13 residues. This chain's CDR3 is CASSLKGLHEQFF. Written as DNA, the CDR3 is TGTGCCAGCAGTTTAAAGGGACTACACGAGCAGTTCTTC.

The chain links TRBV10-3 to TRBJ2-1; the match to TRBD2 covers 7 bases. Unmatched junction bases numbered 21, after V lost 6 bases and J lost 7 bases. CDR3 length: 18 amino acids. Germline assignment: CDR1 ENHRY and CDR2 SYGVKD. In DNA, the CDR3 is TGTGCCATCAGCTCCCCGGGGCTAGCGGCCCCCGTTAGGAATGAGCAGTTCTTC. This codes for CAISSPGLAAPVRNEQFF.

This rearrangement joins TRBV6-1 to TRBJ2-6, with D hard to call. CDR3 length: 15 amino acids. Trimming cost V 4 bases and J 0 bases, with 7 bases left between them. Per germline, CDR1 MNHNS and CDR2 SASEGT. CDR3 region: CASSARPSGANVLTF. The CDR3, as DNA: TGTGCCAGCAGTGCACGCCCCTCTGGGGCCAACGTCCTGACTTTC.

The V call is TRBV10-2, the J call TRBJ2-7; 11 bases line up with TRBD1. The CDR3 has 19 amino acids. In germline, CDR1 is WSHSY, CDR2 SAAADI. J was trimmed by 1 base and V by 3 bases; bases with no gene match: 14. The CDR3 is CASSELDRGPSTRSYEQYF. CDR3 nucleotides: TGCGCCAGCAGTGAATTGGACAGGGGGCCTTCCACGAGATCCTACGAGCAGTACTTC.

This clonotype was picked up a small number of times. The chain recombines TRBV5-1 with TRBJ2-4; D is possibly TRBD2 (7 bases). CDR1 and CDR2 (germline): SGHRS, YFSETQ. The CDR3 loop spans 16 amino acids. Trimming took off 0 bases at V and 6 bases at J, with 16 bases between the two ends. This CDR3 is CASSLVALGGPNIQYF. CDR3 DNA: TGCGCCAGCAGCTTGGTCGCTCTGGGGGGGCCAAACATTCAGTACTTC.

The rearrangement links TRBV27 to TRBJ2-3, with TRBD1 as a possible D gene (6 bases). Germline CDR1 MNHEY, CDR2 SMNVEV (reference sequence). The CDR3 covers 15 residues. The V and J ends lost 7 bases and 1 base respectively, with 15 bases between them. The CDR3 loop reads CASTLTGRRTDTQYF. CDR3 sequence (DNA): TGTGCCAGCACCTTGACAGGCCGTCGCACAGATACGCAGTATTTT.

J is TRBJ2-1 and V is TRBV15; 13 bases map to TRBD2. CDR1 LNHNV and CDR2 YYDKDF come from the germline V gene (reference sequence). J was trimmed by 4 bases and V by 1 base; bases with no gene match: 4. This CDR3 spans 17 amino acids. CDR3 coding DNA: TGTGCCACCAGCAGAGGGGGACTAGCGGGAAGGTACAATGAGCAGTTCTTC. Its translation: CATSRGGLAGRYNEQFF.

In its sample, this clonotype was seen a few times. Compared with germline, one end of the junction differs, possibly owing to a read error. V is TRBV6-6 and J is TRBJ2-1, with no clear D. The CDR3 is 12 amino acids. Germline V gives CDR1 MNHNY, CDR2 SVGAGI (reference sequence). The DNA for the CDR3 is TGTGCCAGCAGTCCCCCCGACCTATCGGTGATCTTC. Translation: CASSPPDLSVIF.

This chain links TRBV6-1 with TRBJ2-5; 9 nucleotides match TRBD1. Germline V lookup: CDR1 MNHNS, CDR2 SASEGT. Trimming took 8 bases from V and 5 from J; bases not matched to a gene: 6. The CDR3 contains 13 residues. Here the CDR3 reads CASLGQGRETQYF. CDR3 nucleotide sequence: TGTGCCAGCCTGGGACAGGGAAGGGAGACCCAGTACTTC.

This clonotype was recorded a few times. The J gene is TRBJ1-4, the V gene TRBV7-2; D is unresolved. Germline values: CDR1 SGHTA, CDR2 FQGNSA. V shed 4 bases and J shed 0 bases, with 12 bases lying between them. The CDR3 length is 16 residues. The CDR3 is CASSSDTYTTNEKLFF. The CDR3 DNA is TGTGCCAGCAGCTCCGACACGTATACAACTAATGAAAAACTGTTTTTT.

This clonotype was counted only a few times. This sequence joins TRBV10-3 and TRBJ2-1; TRBD2 aligns across 7 bases. V was clipped by 2 bases and J by 3 bases; unmatched bases: 4. The CDR3 spans 15 residues. Looked up from germline, CDR1 is ENHRY and CDR2 is SYGVKD. The CDR3 DNA reads as TGTGCCATCAGTGAGGGAGGGAGGGTCTACAATGAGCAGTTCTTC. Translating it yields CAISEGGRVYNEQFF.

Only a few counts were recorded for this clonotype. The chain uses TRBV5-1 and TRBJ2-5; D is ambiguous. This CDR3 is built from 16 residues. Germline V CDR1 and CDR2: SGHRS, YFSETQ. V lost 0 bases to trimming and J lost 3 bases, with 15 bases between them. Here the CDR3 DNA reads TGCGCCAGCAGCTTGGACAGCGCCCGTCCCGAAGAGACCCAGTACTTC. Its protein product is CASSLDSARPEETQYF.

V and J are TRBV5-1 and TRBJ2-5; D is perhaps TRBD1 (5 bases). The V end was cut by 0 bases, the J end by 1 base, with 10 bases between. CDR3 length equals 15 residues. Germline V gene sequence: CDR1 SGHRS, CDR2 YFSETQ. The CDR3 bases are TGCGCCAGCAGCTTGGCCGCGACAGCCCAAGAGACCCAGTACTTC. This translates into CASSLAATAQETQYF.

This clonotype was seen only a few times. The genes are TRBV5-1 and TRBJ2-1; D is uncertain. The germline V gene encodes CDR1 SGHRS and CDR2 YFSETQ. V lost 2 bases, J lost 2 bases, and 8 bases lay in between. This CDR3 is built from 14 residues. For the CDR3, the DNA is TGCGCCAGCAGCTTCGGGCCAACCTACAATGAGCAGTTCTTC. It translates to CASSFGPTYNEQFF.

This clonotype was seen only a few times. The J gene is TRBJ1-6, the V gene TRBV20-1; possibly TRBD1 for D (6 bases). Per the germline V gene, CDR1 is DFQATT and CDR2 is SNEGSKA (reference sequence). The CDR3 runs 15 residues. V lost 2 bases and J lost 9, with 17 bases in between. The CDR3 protein is CSARTGNYGVSPLHF. The CDR3 coding sequence is TGCAGTGCTAGAACAGGGAACTATGGTGTTTCACCCCTCCACTTT.

This chain joins TRBV7-2 and TRBJ2-1; D gene ambiguous. CDR1 is SGHTA, CDR2 FQGNSA, per germline. The CDR3 extends over 17 amino acids. V was pared by 1 base and J by 0 bases, with 13 bases between. CDR3 sequence: CASSLGSFASSYNEQFF. The DNA of the CDR3 is TGTGCCAGCAGCTTAGGGAGTTTTGCCAGCTCCTACAATGAGCAGTTCTTC.